This is a list of T cell receptor beta chains from one sample in a study of T cell repertoires in cytomegalovirus infection. TCRdb independently ran MiXCR on the reads; one entry per CDR3 protein. Of 310,000 or so distinct CDR3 sequences listed, 15% to 20% are singletons. Sequenced: PBMCs. Every receptor here comes from a human donor in good health (CMV status not recorded). Some clones in this sample may be carry-over from other donors' samples. The CDR3 runs from the conserved cysteine through the conserved F or W.

V	CDR3
TRBV4-1	CASSQESTDRARQYF
TRBV5-5	CASSGLAGGQETQYF
TRBV4-3	CASSQSAGGGDQPQHF
TRBV20-1	CSALDEGYEQYF
TRBV10-3	CAISESAEGGGYTF
TRBV20-1	CSAPNPRGGLDTQYF
TRBV19	CASSRQGANSNQPQHF
TRBV20-1	CSATRGTGAWETQYF
TRBV5-4	CASSPQPLEEQETQYF
TRBV5-4	CASTHRDKGTEAFF
TRBV12-3/TRBV12-4	CASSFRGHQPQHF
TRBV10-3	CASGDSAQYF
TRBV6-4	CASSLQGARSDTQYF
TRBV25-1	CASSEYGIGSSVNIQYF
TRBV7-3	CASSGGTAGAEAFF
TRBV6-6	CASRDGGYTF
TRBV11-2	CASSWTGPKENEQFF
TRBV4-3	CASSQGSRVSTGELFF
TRBV6-2/TRBV6-3	CASSSEQTNTEAFF
TRBV4-1	CASSQVHMGGTYEQYF
TRBV18	CASSPGTGGGYTF
TRBV10-3	CAISDTGNTEAFF
TRBV7-8	CASSLAGTTNEKLFF
TRBV7-8	CASSLPTGGTHDEQYF
TRBV7-8	CASSAEGGGWETQYF
TRBV10-3	CAISTGTSGGAYQETQYF
TRBV5-5	CASSYDSARNTIYF
TRBV6-2/TRBV6-3	CASSQMGTEAFF
TRBV3-1	CASSQLSWLASNTGELFF
TRBV7-2	CASSPGQGRGNTEAFF
TRBV7-2	CASSLYSRSGGGADTQYF
TRBV7-2	CASSLGGGGVSYEQYF
TRBV25-1	CASSEFYGDQPQHF
TRBV6-5	CASSSRFGKTYGYTF
TRBV7-9	CASSLEQNTDTQYF
TRBV5-8	CASSSMTGASYNEQFF
TRBV18	CASSPFPQGASETQYF
TRBV2	CASKERAGLAGGHSYNEQFF
TRBV7-9	CASSFGSQNTGELFF
TRBV3-1	CASSQGSTSGGAGADTQYF
TRBV7-8	CASSPFPAGEETQYF
TRBV25-1	CASRGSGNTIYF
TRBV7-2	CASSPEPGQGNSPLHF
TRBV2	CASSPESFNYGYTF
TRBV7-2	CASSLVYGDTEAFF
TRBV7-2	CASSLASGAGELFF
TRBV5-1	CASSGQQGLEGTPLHF
TRBV20-1	CSARPDTSSYEQYF
TRBV11-2	CASSPWTESTDTQYF
TRBV2	CASRERGPGDNSPLHF
TRBV7-8	CASSPERNEQFF
TRBV25-1	CASSVSSRGQYF
TRBV7-2	CASSLGSDRGLNEQYF
TRBV4-3	CASSHQTRRGGQNTQYF
TRBV9	CASSVDSSGANVLTF
TRBV6-5	CASSLTGGSGANVLTF
TRBV29-1	CSGKTRDRGLATQYF
TRBV12-3/TRBV12-4	CASSLRSGAPHTQYF
TRBV7-2	CASSSGTAATNEKLFF
TRBV7-8	CASSLVRGGSVQETQYF